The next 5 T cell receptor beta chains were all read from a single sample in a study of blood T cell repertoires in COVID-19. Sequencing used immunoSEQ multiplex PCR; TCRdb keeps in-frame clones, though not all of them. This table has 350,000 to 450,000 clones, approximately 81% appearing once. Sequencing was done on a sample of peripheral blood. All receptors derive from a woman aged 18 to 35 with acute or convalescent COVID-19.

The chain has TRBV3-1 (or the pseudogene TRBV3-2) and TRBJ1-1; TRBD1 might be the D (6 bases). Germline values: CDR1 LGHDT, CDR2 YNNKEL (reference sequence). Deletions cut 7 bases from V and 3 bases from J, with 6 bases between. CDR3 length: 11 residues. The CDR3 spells CASTGDTEAFF. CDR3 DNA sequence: TGTGCCAGCACAGGGGACACTGAAGCTTTCTTT.

CDR3 sequence (DNA): TGCGCCAGCAGCCCGACATCCTACAATGAGCAGTTCTTC. Amino acid sequence: CASSPTSYNEQFF. V and J are TRBV5-1 and TRBJ2-1; D is unclear. V lost 4 bases to trimming and J lost 1 base, with 6 bases between them. Germline V lookup: CDR1 SGHRS, CDR2 YFSETQ. This CDR3 has 13 residues.

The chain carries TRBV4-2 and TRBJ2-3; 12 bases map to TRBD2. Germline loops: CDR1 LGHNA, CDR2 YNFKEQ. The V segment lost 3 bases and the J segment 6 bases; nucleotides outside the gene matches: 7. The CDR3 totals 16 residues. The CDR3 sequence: CASSQRGLAGGDTQYF. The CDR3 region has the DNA TGTGCCAGCAGCCAGAGGGGGCTAGCGGGGGGGGATACGCAGTATTTT.

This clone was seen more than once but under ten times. CDR3 loop: CASSDRTGINEKLFF. Written as DNA, the CDR3 is TGTGCCAGCAGCGATCGGACAGGGATAAATGAAAAACTGTTTTTT. The chain joins TRBV7-3 to TRBJ1-4; 8 bases fit TRBD1. Looked up from germline, CDR1 is SGHTA and CDR2 is FQGTGA. This CDR3 is 15 amino acids long. The junction had 7 bases not matched to a gene; V was cut back by 5 bases and J by 5 bases.

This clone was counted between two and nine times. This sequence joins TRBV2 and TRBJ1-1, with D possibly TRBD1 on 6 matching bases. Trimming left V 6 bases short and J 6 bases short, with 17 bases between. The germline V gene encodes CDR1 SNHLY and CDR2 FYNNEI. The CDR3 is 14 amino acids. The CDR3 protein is CASRSDSGGPEAFF. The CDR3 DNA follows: TGTGCCAGCAGGTCGGACAGTGGGGGCCCTGAAGCTTTCTTT.